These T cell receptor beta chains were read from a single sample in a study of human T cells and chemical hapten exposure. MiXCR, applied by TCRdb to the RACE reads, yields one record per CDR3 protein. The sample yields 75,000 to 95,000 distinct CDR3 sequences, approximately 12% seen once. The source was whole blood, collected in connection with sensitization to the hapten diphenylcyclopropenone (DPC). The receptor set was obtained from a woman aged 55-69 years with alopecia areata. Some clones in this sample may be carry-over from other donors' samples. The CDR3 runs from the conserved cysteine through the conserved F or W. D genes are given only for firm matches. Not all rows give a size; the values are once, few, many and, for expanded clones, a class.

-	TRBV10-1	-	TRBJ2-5	CASSDLYTREPETQYF	TGCGCCAGCAGTGACCTGTACACGCGCGAACCGGAGACCCAGTACTTC
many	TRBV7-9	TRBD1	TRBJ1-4	CASRAGTGVIEKLFF	TGTGCCAGCAGGGCCGGGACAGGGGTCATTGAAAAACTGTTTTTT
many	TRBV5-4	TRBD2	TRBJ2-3	CASSFSAGGNTQYF	TGTGCCAGCAGCTTCTCAGCGGGGGGCAATACGCAGTATTTT
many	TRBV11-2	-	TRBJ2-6	CASSQDGSSGANVLTF	TGTGCCAGCAGCCAGGACGGGAGCTCTGGGGCCAACGTCCTGACTTTC
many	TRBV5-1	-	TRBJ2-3	CASSLGQSDTQYF	TGCGCCAGCAGCTTGGGTCAGTCAGATACGCAGTATTTT
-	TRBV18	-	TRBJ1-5	CASSRPGVSNQPQHF	TGTGCCAGCTCCCGCCCAGGGGTTAGCAATCAGCCCCAGCATTTT
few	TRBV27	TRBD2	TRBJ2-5	CASSFIGQGGETQYF	TGTGCCAGCAGTTTTATAGGGCAGGGAGGGGAGACCCAGTACTTC
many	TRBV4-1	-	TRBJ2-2	CASSQPNGWRRGNGELFF	TGCGCCAGCAGCCAACCTAACGGATGGAGGAGGGGAAACGGGGAGCTGTTTTTT
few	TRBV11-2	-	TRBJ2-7	CASSLGPGNYEQYF	TGTGCCAGCAGCTTAGGTCCGGGTAACTACGAGCAGTACTTC
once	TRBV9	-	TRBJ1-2	CASSQTSAAYGYTF	TGTGCCAGCAGCCAGACATCCGCCGCCTATGGCTACACCTTC
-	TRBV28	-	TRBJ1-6	CASSTPGFLALHF	TGTGCCAGCAGTACCCCAGGGTTTCTAGCCCTCCACTTT
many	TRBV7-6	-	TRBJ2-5	CASSREGRRSEETQYF	TGTGCCAGCAGCCGTGAGGGTCGTAGATCGGAGGAGACCCAGTACTTC
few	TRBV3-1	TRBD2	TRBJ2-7	CASSQLAGTPYEQYF	TGTGCCAGCAGCCAACTAGCGGGGACGCCCTACGAGCAGTACTTC
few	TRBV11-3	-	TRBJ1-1	CASSLQPEDTEAFF	TGTGCCAGCAGCTTACAACCCGAGGACACTGAAGCTTTCTTT
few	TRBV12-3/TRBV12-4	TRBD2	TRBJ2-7	CASSLGRELAGYF	TGTGCCAGCAGTTTAGGACGAGAACTAGCGGGGTACTTC
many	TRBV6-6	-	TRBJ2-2	CASSYIGAANTGELFF	TGTGCCAGCAGTTACATAGGGGCTGCGAACACCGGGGAGCTGTTTTTT
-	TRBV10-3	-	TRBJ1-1	CASRQGMGTEAFF	TGTGCCAGCCGGCAGGGGATGGGCACTGAAGCTTTCTTT
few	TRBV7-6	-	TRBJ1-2	CASSLAPVGGESYTF	TGTGCCAGCAGCTTAGCCCCCGTGGGGGGAGAAAGCTACACCTTC
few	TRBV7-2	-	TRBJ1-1	CASSLDGGGEAFF	TGTGCCAGCAGCTTAGACGGAGGCGGTGAAGCTTTCTTT
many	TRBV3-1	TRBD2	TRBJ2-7	CASSQDAGGNWYEQYF	TGTGCCAGCAGCCAAGATGCGGGGGGGAATTGGTACGAGCAGTACTTC
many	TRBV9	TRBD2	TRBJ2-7	CASSVAALAGTYEQYF	TGTGCCAGCAGCGTAGCGGCACTAGCGGGGACCTACGAGCAGTACTTC